Included here is one TCR beta chain sequence, with context. Antigen: not known. Vbeta (60) and Jbeta (13) primers were used in the PCR. The protocol was immunoSEQ multiplex PCR, while the TCRdb copy is restricted to in-frame clones and leaves out a portion. The table lists 63,000 or so clones, more than 65% of them singletons. The sample comes from a study of cytomegalovirus exposure and HLA in healthy donors. This CDR3 spans 14 amino acids. In germline, CDR1 is SGHNT, CDR2 YYREEE (reference sequence). V dropped 4 bases and J dropped 3 bases, with 13 bases sitting between them. Study results and caveats: The authors assumed roughly uniform sequencing depth across donors for presence/absence analyses. Highly shared variants forming one cluster were likely a sequencing artifact. The authors later linked a missense DCLRE1C variant to TCR beta V- and J-gene trimming. Whilst most TCR sequences proved rare, a subset of public TCRs occurred across many donors.

Sequences were obtained from PBMCs. This receptor was obtained from a woman in her twenties or thirties in good health and CMV-seronegative. This rearrangement joins TRBV5-4 to TRBJ1-1, with D perhaps matching TRBD1 (5 bases). The CDR3 DNA is TGTGCCAGCAGCGATGGGGGGGGGTACACTGAAGCTTTCTTT. Its translation is CASSDGGGYTEAFF. Filled out from reference TRBV5-4 and TRBJ1-1, the complete variable domain reads ETGVTQSPTHLIKTRGQQVTLRCSSQSGHNTVSWYQQALGQGPQFIFQYYREEENGRGNFPPRFSGLQFPNYSSELNVNALELDDSALYLCASSDGGGYTEAFFGQGTRLTVV.